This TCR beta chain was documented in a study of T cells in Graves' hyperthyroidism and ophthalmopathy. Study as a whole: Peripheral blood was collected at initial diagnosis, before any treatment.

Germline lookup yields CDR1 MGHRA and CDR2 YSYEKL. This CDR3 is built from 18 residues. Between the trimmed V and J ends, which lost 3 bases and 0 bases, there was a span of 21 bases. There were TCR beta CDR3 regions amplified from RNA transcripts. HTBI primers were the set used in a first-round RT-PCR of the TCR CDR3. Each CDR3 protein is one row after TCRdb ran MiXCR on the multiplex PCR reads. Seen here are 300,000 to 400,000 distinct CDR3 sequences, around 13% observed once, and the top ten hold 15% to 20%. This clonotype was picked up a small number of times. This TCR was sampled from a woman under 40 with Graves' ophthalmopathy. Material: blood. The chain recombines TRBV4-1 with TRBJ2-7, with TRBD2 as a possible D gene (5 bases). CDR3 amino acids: CASSHTHPEGSFSYEQYF. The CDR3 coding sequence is TGCGCCAGCAGCCACACCCATCCCGAGGGATCATTCTCCTACGAGCAGTACTTC.